Listed here is a single TCR beta chain. Antigen specificity is unknown. This sample was included in a study of early T cells in non-severe SARS-CoV-2 infection. General study results and limits: Comparison of clonotypes with VDJdb favored anti-spike CD8 responses while missing private and CD4 specificities.

J gave up 5 bases and V 4 bases, and 6 bases lay outside the gene matches. The CDR3 is made up of 14 amino acids. Germline V gene sequence: CDR1 MNHNS, CDR2 SASEGT. Unique molecular identifiers were affixed to single, distinct cDNA molecules. TCRdb redid the calling of the 5' RACE reads with MiXCR, one entry per CDR3 protein. The table includes about 64,000 distinct CDR3 sequences, about 17% detected once. The chain combines TRBV6-1 with TRBJ2-7, with 9 positions matching TRBD1. The clonotype originates from an adult who was a healthcare worker with PCR-confirmed SARS-CoV-2 infection or an uninfected control (not recorded which). The source was whole blood, collected at baseline. CDR3 coding DNA: TGTGCCAGCAGTGGGGGGACAGGGAGGAACGAGCAGTACTTC. Translated, it gives CASSGGTGRNEQYF.